This T cell receptor (beta chain) was documented in a study of technical replicates of blood from a few donors. Assay: immunoSEQ multiplex PCR; the TCRdb copy retains only in-frame clones and omits some. In the table there are 95,000 to 100,000 clones, around 96% of which are singletons. Germline assignment: CDR1 MNHEY and CDR2 SVGAGI. CDR3 length equals 14 residues. Trimming took off 2 bases at V and 0 bases at J, with 5 bases between the two ends. The sample taken for sequencing was T cells isolated from PBMCs. The gene calls are TRBV6-5 and TRBJ1-3, with D uncertain. The sequence came from a human donor in good health. The CDR3 DNA follows: TGTGCCAGCAGTTACATGTACTCTGGAAACACCATATATTTT. Translating gives CASSYMYSGNTIYF.